This T cell receptor beta chain came from a study of metastatic and nonmetastatic thyroid tumors. Each patient came to thyroid surgery without any prior treatment (of any kind). TCRdb used MiXCR to call clones anew from the PCR reads. The table shows around 19,000 clones, with about a fifth occurring only once. This clone occurred many times. The source is a female donor with papillary thyroid cancer or a benign thyroid nodule (not recorded which). Some clones in this sample may be carry-over from other donors' samples. Source material: blood.

CDR3 region: CASSFRLTSTDTQYF. As DNA, the CDR3 is TGTGCCAGCAGTTTTAGACTGACTAGCACAGATACGCAGTATTTT. The gene calls are TRBV12-3 or TRBV12-4 and TRBJ2-3; D gene uncertain. The CDR3 runs to 15 residues. V was pared by 3 bases and J by 0 bases, with 10 bases between.